Following are 4 T cell receptor beta chains from one sample sequenced in a study of T cells in Graves' hyperthyroidism and ophthalmopathy. From RNA transcripts, TCR beta CDR3 regions were amplified. TCR CDR3 underwent first-round RT-PCR with the HTBI primer set. TCRdb re-analysed the multiplex PCR reads in MiXCR, keeping a single row per CDR3 protein. The table records 310,000 or so distinct CDR3 sequences, about 17% of them present only once. The specimen sequenced was blood. Source of these receptors: a woman between 55 and 75 years old with Graves' ophthalmopathy.

The chain joins TRBV30 to TRBJ1-5, with 8 bases lining up with TRBD1. The CDR3 totals 14 residues. Germline lookup yields CDR1 GTSNPN and CDR2 SVGIG (reference sequence). Losses at the gene ends were 1 base for V and 3 bases for J; bases not matched to a gene: 2. The CDR3, as DNA: TGTGCCTGGAGTGGGACAGGGAACAATCAGCCCCAGCATTTT. Its protein product is CAWSGTGNNQPQHF. Full variable domain (outside the CDR3, taken from reference TRBV30 and TRBJ1-5): SQTIHQWPATLVQPVGSPLSLECTVEGTSNPNLYWYRQAAGRGLQLLFYSVGIGQISSEVPQNLSASRPQDRQFILSSKKLLLSDSGFYLCAWSGTGNNQPQHFGDGTRLSIL.

This clonotype was recorded many times. The chain employs TRBV20-1 and TRBJ2-5; 8 bases map to TRBD1. The CDR3 sequence is 12 residues long. Germline loops: CDR1 DFQATT, CDR2 SNEGSKA (reference sequence). With 4 bases clipped from V and 5 bases from J, the junction kept 3 bases outside the gene matches. CDR3 residues: CSATGGFETQYF. The DNA of the CDR3 is TGCAGTGCTACAGGGGGCTTTGAGACCCAGTACTTC.

The V gene is TRBV12-5, the J gene TRBJ2-3; the match to TRBD1 covers 11 bases. Trimming removed 1 base from V and 2 bases from J; junction bases left unmatched: 8. The germline gives CDR1 LGHNT, CDR2 FRNRAP. There are 18 residues in the CDR3. CDR3 in DNA: TGTGCTAGTGGTTTGGGGACAGGGGGCTTCTCTTACACAGATACGCAGTATTTT. This sequence encodes CASGLGTGGFSYTDTQYF. The full variable domain, with the rest looked up from reference TRBV12-5 and TRBJ2-3, is DARVTQTPRHKVTEMGQEVTMRCQPILGHNTVFWYRQTMMQGLELLAYFRNRAPLDDSGMPKDRFSAEMPDATLATLKIQPSEPRDSAVYFCASGLGTGGFSYTDTQYFGPGTRLTVL.

This chain uses TRBV10-3 with TRBJ2-3; tentatively, D is TRBD2 (6 bases). CDR3 size: 16 residues. Trimming removed 0 bases at V and 6 bases at J, with 16 bases between. Germline V gene data show CDR1 as ENHRY and CDR2 as SYGVKD. The CDR3 DNA follows: TGTGCCATCAGTGAGTCGCGGAGGGCCCCAGGGGATACGCAGTATTTT. It codes for CAISESRRAPGDTQYF.